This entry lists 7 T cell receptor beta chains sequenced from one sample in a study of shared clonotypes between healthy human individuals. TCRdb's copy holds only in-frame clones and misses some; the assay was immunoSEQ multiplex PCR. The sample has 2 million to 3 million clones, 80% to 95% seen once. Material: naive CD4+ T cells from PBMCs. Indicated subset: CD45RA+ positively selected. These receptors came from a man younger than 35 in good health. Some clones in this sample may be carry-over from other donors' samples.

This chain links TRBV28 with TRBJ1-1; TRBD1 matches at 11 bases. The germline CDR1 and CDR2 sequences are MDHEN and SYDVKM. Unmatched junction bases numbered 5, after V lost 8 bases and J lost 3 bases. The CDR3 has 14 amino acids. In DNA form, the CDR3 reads TGTGCCAGCCCAGGGACAGGGGGGGACACTGAAGCTTTCTTT. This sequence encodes CASPGTGGDTEAFF.

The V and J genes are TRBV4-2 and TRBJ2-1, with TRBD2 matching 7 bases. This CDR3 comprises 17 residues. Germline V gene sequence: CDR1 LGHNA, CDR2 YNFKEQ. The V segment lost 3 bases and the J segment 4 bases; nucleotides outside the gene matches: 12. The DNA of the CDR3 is TGTGCCAGCAGCCAGAGGGCCGGGACTACTACATACAATGAGCAGTTCTTC. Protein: CASSQRAGTTTYNEQFF.

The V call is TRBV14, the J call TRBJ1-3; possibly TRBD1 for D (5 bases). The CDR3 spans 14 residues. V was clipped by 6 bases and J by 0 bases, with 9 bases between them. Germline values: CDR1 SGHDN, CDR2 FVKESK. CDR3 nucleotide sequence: TGTGCCAGCAGTTGGGGGTACTCTGGAAACACCATATATTTT. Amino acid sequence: CASSWGYSGNTIYF. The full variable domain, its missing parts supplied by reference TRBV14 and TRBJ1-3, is EAGVTQFPSHSVIEKGQTVTLRCDPISGHDNLYWYRRVMGKEIKFLLHFVKESKQDESGMPNNRFLAERTGGTYSTLKVQPAELEDSGVYFCASSWGYSGNTIYFGEGSWLTVV.

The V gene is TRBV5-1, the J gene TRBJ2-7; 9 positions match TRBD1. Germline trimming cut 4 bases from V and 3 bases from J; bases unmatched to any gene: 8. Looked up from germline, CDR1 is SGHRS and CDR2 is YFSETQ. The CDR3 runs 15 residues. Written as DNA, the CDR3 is TGCGCCAGCAGCCCGGGACAGGGAAGAATCTACGAGCAGTACTTC. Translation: CASSPGQGRIYEQYF. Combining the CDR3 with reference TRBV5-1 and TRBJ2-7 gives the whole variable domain KAGVTQTPRYLIKTRGQQVTLSCSPISGHRSVSWYQQTPGQGLQFLFEYFSETQRNKGNFPGRFSGRQFSNSRSEMNVSTLELGDSALYLCASSPGQGRIYEQYFGPGTRLTVT.

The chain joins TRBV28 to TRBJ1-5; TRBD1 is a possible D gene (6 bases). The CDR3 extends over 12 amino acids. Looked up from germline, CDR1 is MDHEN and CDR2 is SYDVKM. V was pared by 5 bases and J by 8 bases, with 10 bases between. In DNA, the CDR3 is TGTGCCAGCAGTGAACAGGGAAAGCCCCAGCATTTT. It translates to CASSEQGKPQHF.

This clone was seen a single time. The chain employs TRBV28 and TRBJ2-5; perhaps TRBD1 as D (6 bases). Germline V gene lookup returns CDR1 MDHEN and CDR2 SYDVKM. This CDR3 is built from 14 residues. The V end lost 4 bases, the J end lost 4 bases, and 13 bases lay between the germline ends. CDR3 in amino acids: CASSSTTGIETQYF. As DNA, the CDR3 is TGTGCCAGCAGTTCAACCACAGGGATAGAGACCCAGTACTTC.

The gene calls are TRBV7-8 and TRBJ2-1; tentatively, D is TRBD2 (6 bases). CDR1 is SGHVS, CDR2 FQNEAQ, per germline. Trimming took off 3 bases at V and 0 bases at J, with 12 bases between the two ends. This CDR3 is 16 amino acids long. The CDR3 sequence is CASSLRRGASYNEQFF. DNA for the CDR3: TGTGCCAGCAGCTTGCGCCGCGGGGCCTCCTACAATGAGCAGTTCTTC.